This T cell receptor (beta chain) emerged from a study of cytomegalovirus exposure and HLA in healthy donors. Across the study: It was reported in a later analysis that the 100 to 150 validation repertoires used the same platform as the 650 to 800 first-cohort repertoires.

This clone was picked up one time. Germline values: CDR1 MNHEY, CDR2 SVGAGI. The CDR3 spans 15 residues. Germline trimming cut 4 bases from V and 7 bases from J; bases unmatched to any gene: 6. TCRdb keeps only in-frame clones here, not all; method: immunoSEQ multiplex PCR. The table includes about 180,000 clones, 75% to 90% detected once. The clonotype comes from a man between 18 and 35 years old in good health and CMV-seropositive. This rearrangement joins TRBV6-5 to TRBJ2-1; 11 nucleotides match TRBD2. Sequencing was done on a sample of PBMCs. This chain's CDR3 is CASSFSGRGGNEQFF. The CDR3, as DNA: TGTGCCAGCAGTTTTAGCGGGAGGGGGGGTAATGAGCAGTTCTTC.